This passage covers 12 T cell receptor beta chains from one sample sequenced in a study of early T cells in non-severe SARS-CoV-2 infection. MiXCR was run by TCRdb on the 5' RACE reads, yielding one entry per CDR3 protein. This table holds under 35,000 distinct CDR3 sequences, roughly a tenth found once. Sequences were obtained from whole blood. The source of these receptors is an adult who was a healthcare worker with PCR-confirmed SARS-CoV-2 infection or an uninfected control (not recorded which).

J is TRBJ2-2 and V is TRBV7-9, with TRBD2 identical over 7 bases. Germline lookup yields CDR1 SEHNR and CDR2 FQNEAQ (reference sequence). The V gene end was trimmed by 0 bases and the J gene end by 1 base; junction bases not matched to a gene: 2. This CDR3 has 16 amino acids. The CDR3 nucleotides are TGTGCCAGCAGCTTAGCCGGGGGGAAGAACACCGGGGAGCTGTTTTTT. Protein product: CASSLAGGKNTGELFF.

By proportion, this clonotype is medium-sized. This chain joins TRBV20-1 and TRBJ1-1; no reliable D call. V was shortened by 1 base and J by 1 base, with 7 bases between the two germline ends. The CDR3 covers 13 residues. In germline, CDR1 is DFQATT, CDR2 SNEGSKA (reference sequence). The CDR3 sequence: CSARGVTNTEAFF. The CDR3 nucleotides are TGCAGTGCTAGAGGTGTCACGAACACTGAAGCTTTCTTT.

This clonotype has a count of ten or more. The CDR3 nucleotides are TGTGCCAGCAGCCGAGAGCGGCTGGACTATTCACCCCTCCACTTT. Translated, it gives CASSRERLDYSPLHF. The V and J genes are TRBV7-2 and TRBJ1-6; no clear D. The CDR3 consists of 15 residues. Trimming shortened V by 5 bases and J by 8 bases, and 16 bases separated the two germline ends. Germline CDR1 and CDR2: SGHTA and FQGNSA.

This clonotype was counted ten times or more. The chain joins TRBV7-7 to TRBJ2-3; D is unclear. Germline-derived CDR1 and CDR2 are SSHAT and FNYEAQ (reference sequence). V was shortened by 1 base and J by 3 bases, with 8 bases between the two germline ends. This CDR3 comprises 14 residues. In DNA, the CDR3 is TGTGCCAGCAGCTTAGGGGCCTGGACAGATACGCAGTATTTT. It encodes CASSLGAWTDTQYF.

This clonotype was detected ten times or more. This chain links TRBV5-1 with TRBJ2-1; 9 bases agree with TRBD1. The CDR3 covers 17 residues. Germline loops: CDR1 SGHRS, CDR2 YFSETQ. The V segment lost 2 bases and the J segment 8 bases; nucleotides outside the gene matches: 14. The CDR3 spells CASSLIPPGTGMDEQFF. DNA for the CDR3: TGCGCCAGCAGCTTAATCCCGCCCGGGACAGGGATGGATGAGCAGTTCTTC.

This clonotype has at least ten counts. This chain joins TRBV5-4 and TRBJ1-3; the match to TRBD1 covers 9 bases. The germline V gene has CDR1 SGHNT and CDR2 YYREEE (reference sequence). Trimming cost V 4 bases and J 6 bases; bases outside gene matches: 5. The CDR3 contains 14 residues. The CDR3 is CASSRTGDENTIYF. The CDR3 DNA reads as TGTGCCAGCAGCCGGACAGGGGATGAAAACACCATATATTTT.

This clonotype is classed as medium-sized. The chain links TRBV7-2 to TRBJ2-7; 8 bases agree with TRBD2. With 5 bases clipped from V and 0 bases from J, the junction kept 9 bases outside the gene matches. Germline values: CDR1 SGHTA, CDR2 FQGNSA. The CDR3 loop spans 16 amino acids. The CDR3 nucleotides are TGTGCCAGCAGCCCGGGGGGGGGCCGAAGCTCCTACGAGCAGTACTTC. As protein: CASSPGGGRSSYEQYF.

This clonotype was detected many times. This chain's CDR3 is CASSLAAGKYGYGYTF. CDR3 nucleotides: TGTGCCAGCAGCTTAGCGGCCGGCAAATACGGCTATGGCTACACCTTC. The chain uses TRBV7-9 and TRBJ1-2; D call uncertain. Trimming removed 0 bases at V and 4 bases at J, with 15 bases between. The CDR3 is 16 amino acids. Germline loops: CDR1 SEHNR, CDR2 FQNEAQ (reference sequence). The entire variable domain, with the rest obtained from reference TRBV7-9 and TRBJ1-2, is as follows: DTGVSQNPRHKITKRGQNVTFRCDPISEHNRLYWYRQTLGQGPEFLTYFQNEAQLEKSRLLSDRFSAERPKGSFSTLEIQRTEQGDSAMYLCASSLAAGKYGYGYTFGSGTRLTVV.

In this sample, this clonotype turned up many times. V and J are TRBV6-1 and TRBJ2-7; TRBD2 matches 11 bases. After removal of 7 bases from V and 0 bases from J, the junction contained 5 bases not matched to a gene. The V gene's germline CDR1 is MNHNS and CDR2 SASEGT. This CDR3 is 15 amino acids long. The CDR3 here is CASKVLAGASYEQYF. DNA for the CDR3: TGTGCCAGCAAAGTACTAGCGGGGGCCTCCTACGAGCAGTACTTC.

This clonotype was counted at least ten times. The chain recombines TRBV20-1 with TRBJ2-1; 12 positions match TRBD2. Losses at the gene ends were 3 bases for V and 7 bases for J; bases not matched to a gene: 10. Germline CDR1 and CDR2: DFQATT and SNEGSKA (reference sequence). The CDR3 is made up of 16 amino acids. The CDR3 DNA sequence: TGCAGTGCTAGGGCTAGCGGGGGGGCCGGCCTTAATGAGCAGTTCTTC. Its translation is CSARASGGAGLNEQFF.

The sample holds many counts of this clonotype. The chain recombines TRBV30 with TRBJ1-6; D gene ambiguous. The CDR3 runs 14 residues. Germline loops: CDR1 GTSNPN, CDR2 SVGIG (reference sequence). With 0 bases removed from V and 8 bases from J, the gap between germline ends came to 11 bases. The CDR3 DNA follows: TGTGCCTGGAGTGTACAGAGTGGGGATTCACCCCTCCACTTT. Translation gives CAWSVQSGDSPLHF.

This clonotype was counted a few times. J is TRBJ2-1 and V is TRBV7-8, with a possible D match to TRBD2 (6 bases). V lost 0 bases to trimming and J lost 7 bases, with 7 bases between them. The V gene's germline CDR1 is SGHVS and CDR2 FQNEAQ. This CDR3 is built from 13 residues. The CDR3 coding sequence is TGTGCCAGCAGCTTAGCGCGGGGAAATGAGCAGTTCTTC. Translating it yields CASSLARGNEQFF.